This is a list of T cell receptor beta chains from one sample in a study of blood T cell repertoires in COVID-19. The data were produced by immunoSEQ multiplex PCR, yet TCRdb's version contains in-frame clones alone and is incomplete. The sample includes 110,000 to 150,000 clones, roughly 80% of them seen just once. The specimen sequenced was peripheral blood. The source of these receptors is a man in his 70s who had recovered from COVID-19. CDR3s leave out the opening cysteine and the closing phenylalanine or tryptophan. The D gene is left open where the match is weak. For some rows the clone size is stated as once, few or many, or as a class when expanded; others skip it.

CDR3 protein | D gene | clone size | V gene
ASSPRGGGKDTQY | - | - | TRBV7-8
ASSLGSRGRGEQF | - | - | TRBV11-2
ASSLAGGPYNEQF | TRBD2 | - | TRBV7-2
ASSPQSSGNTIY | - | - | TRBV18
ASSSGQGINEQF | TRBD1 | - | TRBV5-4
ATSAQKETQY | - | - | TRBV24-1
ASSLPGGIVETQY | TRBD2 | - | TRBV5-6
ASSTLAGAHEQY | TRBD2 | - | TRBV6-5
AIRGREEGQPQH | - | - | TRBV10-3
ASSQGQDGNTIY | - | - | TRBV4-2
ASSMTSGRSDEQF | TRBD2 | - | TRBV19
ASWRGVSTNTGELF | TRBD2 | - | TRBV7-6
ASSLGGRATQPQH | - | many | TRBV5-6
ASSKTGSGAGETQY | - | - | TRBV7-3
ASSDRPGDDTQY | - | - | TRBV9
ASSPGQAKNIQY | - | - | TRBV19
ASSLGGLTEQY | - | - | TRBV5-1
ASTTSGVNTGELF | TRBD2 | few | TRBV19
ASSPSQDTEAF | - | - | TRBV18
ASGIAGTYEQY | TRBD2 | - | TRBV4-1
ASSPEPGDTQY | - | - | TRBV9
ASSLYGLAGGGTHNEQF | TRBD2 | - | TRBV27
ASSSGLLSNQPQH | - | - | TRBV5-6
ASRRDRGRETQY | TRBD1 | - | TRBV7-9
ASSVGRETLDEQF | TRBD2 | - | TRBV5-6
ASNPGSGRGDTQY | TRBD2 | few | TRBV6-5
ASRAQGANQPQH | - | - | TRBV6-5
AWSPSGQGALYGYT | TRBD1 | few | TRBV30
ASSSGTGIISPLH | TRBD1 | - | TRBV18